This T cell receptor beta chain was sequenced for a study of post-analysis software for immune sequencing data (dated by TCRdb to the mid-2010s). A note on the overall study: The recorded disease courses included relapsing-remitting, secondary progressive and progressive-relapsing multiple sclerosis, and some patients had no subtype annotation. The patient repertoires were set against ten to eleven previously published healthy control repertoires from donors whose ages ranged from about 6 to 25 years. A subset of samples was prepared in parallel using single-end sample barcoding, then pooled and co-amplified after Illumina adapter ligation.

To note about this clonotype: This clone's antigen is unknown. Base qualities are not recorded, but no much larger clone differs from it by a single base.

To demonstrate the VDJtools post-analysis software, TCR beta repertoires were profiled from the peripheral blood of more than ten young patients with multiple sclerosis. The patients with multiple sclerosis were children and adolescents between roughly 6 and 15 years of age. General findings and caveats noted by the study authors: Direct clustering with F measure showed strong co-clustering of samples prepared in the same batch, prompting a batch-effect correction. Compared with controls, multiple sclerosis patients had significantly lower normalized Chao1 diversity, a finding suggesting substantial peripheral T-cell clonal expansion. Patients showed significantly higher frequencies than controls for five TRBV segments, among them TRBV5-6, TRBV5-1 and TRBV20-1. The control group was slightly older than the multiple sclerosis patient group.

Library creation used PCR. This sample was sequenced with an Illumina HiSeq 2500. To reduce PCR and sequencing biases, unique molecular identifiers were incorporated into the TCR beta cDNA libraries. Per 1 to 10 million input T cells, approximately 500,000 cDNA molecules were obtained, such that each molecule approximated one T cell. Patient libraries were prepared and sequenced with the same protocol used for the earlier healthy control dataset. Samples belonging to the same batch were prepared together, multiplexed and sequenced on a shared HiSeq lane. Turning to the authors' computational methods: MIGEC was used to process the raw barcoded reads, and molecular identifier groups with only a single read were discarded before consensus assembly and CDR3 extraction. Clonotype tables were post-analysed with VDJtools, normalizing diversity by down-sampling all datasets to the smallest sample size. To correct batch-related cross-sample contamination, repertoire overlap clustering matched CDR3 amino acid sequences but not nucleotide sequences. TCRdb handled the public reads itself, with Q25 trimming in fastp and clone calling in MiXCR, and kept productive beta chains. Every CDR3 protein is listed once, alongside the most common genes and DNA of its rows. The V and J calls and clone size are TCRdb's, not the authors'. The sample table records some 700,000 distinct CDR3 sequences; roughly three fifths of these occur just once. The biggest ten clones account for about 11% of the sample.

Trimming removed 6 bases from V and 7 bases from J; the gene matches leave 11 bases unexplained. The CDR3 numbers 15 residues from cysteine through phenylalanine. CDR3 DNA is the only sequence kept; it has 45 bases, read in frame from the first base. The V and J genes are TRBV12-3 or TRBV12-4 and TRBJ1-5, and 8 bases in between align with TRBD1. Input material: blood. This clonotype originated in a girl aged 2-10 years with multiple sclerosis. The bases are TGTGCCAGCAGCCTATTTACAGGGGGAAGGCAGCCCCAGCATTTT. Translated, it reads CASSLFTGGRQPQHF.